The 13 T cell receptor beta chains below were found in one sample sequenced in a study of T cell responses to AZD1222 COVID-19 vaccine. Generated by immunoSEQ multiplex PCR, the TCRdb table keeps only in-frame clones and is missing some. Among some 180,000 clones listed, more than 85% were seen once. The input for sequencing was peripheral blood, taken 28 days after the second AZD1222 dose. The receptors here all came from an adult who received the AZD1222 COVID-19 vaccine.

This chain joins TRBV15 and TRBJ2-3, with 7 bases lining up with TRBD2. V trimming: 1 base; J trimming: 4 bases; junction bases outside the gene matches: 5. Looked up from germline, CDR1 is LNHNV and CDR2 is YYDKDF (reference sequence). This CDR3 spans 15 amino acids. The CDR3 bases are TGTGCCACCAGCAGAGGGGACTACCCGCCAGATACGCAGTATTTT. Protein product: CATSRGDYPPDTQYF.

The genes are TRBV11-3 and TRBJ2-1; D is possibly TRBD2 (7 bases). Germline V gene sequence: CDR1 SGHNT, CDR2 YENEEA. Trimming stripped 3 bases from V and 1 base from J, with 13 bases between. The CDR3 contains 16 residues. CDR3 protein: CASSFGGANSYNEQFF. Here the CDR3 DNA reads TGTGCCAGCAGCTTTGGGGGGGCTAATTCCTACAATGAGCAGTTCTTC.

This rearrangement joins TRBV3-1 (or the pseudogene TRBV3-2) to TRBJ1-1, with TRBD1 matching 7 bases. The V and J ends lost 1 base and 0 bases, in that order; junction bases with no gene match: 2. The CDR3 extends over 15 amino acids. Germline assignment: CDR1 LGHDT and CDR2 YNNKEL (reference sequence). The CDR3 sequence: CASSQGQGMNTEAFF. CDR3 coding DNA: TGTGCCAGCAGCCAAGGACAGGGAATGAACACTGAAGCTTTCTTT.

The chain combines TRBV10-2 with TRBJ2-7; 12 positions agree with TRBD2. Germline V CDR1 and CDR2: WSHSY, SAAADI. V lost 6 bases and J lost 1; bases outside the gene matches: 4. The CDR3 is 15 residues long. CDR3 amino acids: CASRTTSGRSYEQYF. The CDR3 DNA sequence: TGCGCCAGCAGAACCACTAGCGGGAGGTCCTACGAGCAGTACTTC.

This chain links TRBV19 with TRBJ2-7; possible D gene TRBD1, 5 bases. Trimming pared 4 bases from V and 0 bases from J, leaving 10 bases between. Per the germline V gene, CDR1 is LNHDA and CDR2 is SQIVND (reference sequence). The CDR3 extends over 14 amino acids. CDR3 bases: TGTGCCAGTAGTAGACAGCAAAGCTCCTACGAGCAGTACTTC. Protein sequence: CASSRQQSSYEQYF. The whole variable domain, filled in from reference TRBV19 and TRBJ2-7, reads DGGITQSPKYLFRKEGQNVTLSCEQNLNHDAMYWYRQDPGQGLRLIYYSQIVNDFQKGDIAEGYSVSREKKESFPLTVTSAQKNPTAFYLCASSRQQSSYEQYFGPGTRLTVT.

The chain uses TRBV7-9 and TRBJ2-1; TRBD2 might be the D (6 bases). The CDR3 covers 15 residues. The germline gives CDR1 SEHNR, CDR2 FQNEAQ (reference sequence). The V end lost 1 base, the J end lost 5 bases, and 12 bases lay between the germline ends. CDR3 bases: TGTGCCAGCAGCTTAGGAGGGGCGGGGAACAATGAGCAGTTCTTC. Its translation: CASSLGGAGNNEQFF.

The V call is TRBV7-2, the J call TRBJ2-5, with D maybe TRBD2 (5 bases). The CDR3 length is 14 residues. Germline-derived CDR1 and CDR2 are SGHTA and FQGNSA. With 3 bases removed from V and 5 bases from J, the gap between germline ends came to 13 bases. This chain's CDR3 is CASSFPQRRETQYF. The CDR3 bases are TGTGCCAGCAGCTTCCCCCAAAGGAGGGAGACCCAGTACTTC.

This clone is a singleton in its sample. The chain couples TRBV9 to TRBJ2-1; possibly TRBD1 for D (7 bases). CDR3 length equals 16 residues. Trimming removed 4 bases from V and 6 bases from J, with 20 bases in between. Germline CDR1 is SGDLS and CDR2 is YYNGEE. The CDR3 protein is CASSPRERQGGNEQFF. The CDR3 DNA follows: TGTGCCAGCAGCCCCCGGGAAAGGCAGGGGGGCAATGAGCAGTTCTTC.

The chain recombines TRBV18 with TRBJ1-1; D might be TRBD1 (5 bases). V dropped 4 bases and J dropped 4 bases, with 25 bases sitting between them. The CDR3 has 18 residues. Germline V gene data show CDR1 as KGHSH and CDR2 as LQKENI. Here the CDR3 DNA reads TGTGCCAGCTCACTCAGACACGGGGCCCCGACCACGTCCACTGAAGCTTTCTTT. Amino acids: CASSLRHGAPTTSTEAFF.

V usage is TRBV15 and J usage is TRBJ1-1; D might be TRBD1 (6 bases). The V gene's germline CDR1 is LNHNV and CDR2 YYDKDF (reference sequence). Trimming took 0 bases from V and 0 from J, leaving 8 bases between them. The CDR3 is 15 residues long. As DNA, the CDR3 is TGTGCCACCAGCAGAGAACAGGGTATGAACACTGAAGCTTTCTTT. Its translation: CATSREQGMNTEAFF.

Concerning this clone: The germline gene is not matched at one end of the junction; a read error may be the cause. This chain connects TRBV7-7 to TRBJ2-3; TRBD2 matches 9 bases. The CDR3 totals 16 residues. Germline assignment: CDR1 SSHAT and CDR2 FNYEAQ (reference sequence). CDR3 bases: TGTGCTAGCAGCTGTAGCGGGAGCCTCCGCACAGATACGCAGTATTTT. This gives the protein CASSCSGSLRTDTQYF.

The sample holds a few counts of this clone. The CDR3 DNA is TGTGCCAGCAGTTTATTTCGGGGGGGTACCAGCAATCAGCCCCAGCATTTT. Protein: CASSLFRGGTSNQPQHF. The chain is built from TRBV27 and TRBJ1-5, with D possibly being TRBD1 (5 bases). The CDR3 has 17 amino acids. V was trimmed by 1 base and J by 1 base, leaving 14 bases between them. CDR1 and CDR2 from the germline V gene are MNHEY and SMNVEV (reference sequence).

The chain uses TRBV23-1 and TRBJ1-5; D unclear. TRBV23-1 is placed among ORFs of uncertain function. The CDR3 has 16 amino acids. Trimming stripped 0 bases from V and 3 bases from J, with 12 bases between. Here the CDR3 reads CASSQSRQENNQPQHF. The DNA for the CDR3 is TGCGCCAGCAGTCAATCGAGGCAGGAGAACAATCAGCCCCAGCATTTT.